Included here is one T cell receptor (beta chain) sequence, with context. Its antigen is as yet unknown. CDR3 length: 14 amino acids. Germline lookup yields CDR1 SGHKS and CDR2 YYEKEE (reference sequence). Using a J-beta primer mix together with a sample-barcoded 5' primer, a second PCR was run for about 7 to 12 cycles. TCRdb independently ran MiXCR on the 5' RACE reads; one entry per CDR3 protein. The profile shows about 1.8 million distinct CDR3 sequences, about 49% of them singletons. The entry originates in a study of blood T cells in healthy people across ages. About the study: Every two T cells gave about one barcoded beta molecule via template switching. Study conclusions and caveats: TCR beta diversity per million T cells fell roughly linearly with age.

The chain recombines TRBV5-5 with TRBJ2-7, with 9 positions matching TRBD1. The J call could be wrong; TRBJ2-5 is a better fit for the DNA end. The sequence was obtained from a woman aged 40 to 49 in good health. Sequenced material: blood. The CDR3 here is CASSVTGGEETQYF. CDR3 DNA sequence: TGTGCCAGCAGCGTGACAGGGGGAGAGGAGACCCAGTACTTC.